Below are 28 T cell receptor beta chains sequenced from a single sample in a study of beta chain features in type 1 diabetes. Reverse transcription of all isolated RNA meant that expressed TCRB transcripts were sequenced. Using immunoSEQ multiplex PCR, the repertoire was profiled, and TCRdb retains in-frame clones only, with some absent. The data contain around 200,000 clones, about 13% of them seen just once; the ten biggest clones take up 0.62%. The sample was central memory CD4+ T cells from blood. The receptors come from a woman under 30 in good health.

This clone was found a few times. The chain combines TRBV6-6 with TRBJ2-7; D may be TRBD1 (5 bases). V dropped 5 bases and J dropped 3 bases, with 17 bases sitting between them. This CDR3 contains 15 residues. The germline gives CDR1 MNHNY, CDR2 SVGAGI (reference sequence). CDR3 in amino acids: CASSGWGGVSYEQYF. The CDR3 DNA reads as TGTGCCAGCAGTGGTTGGGGCGGAGTCAGCTACGAGCAGTACTTC.

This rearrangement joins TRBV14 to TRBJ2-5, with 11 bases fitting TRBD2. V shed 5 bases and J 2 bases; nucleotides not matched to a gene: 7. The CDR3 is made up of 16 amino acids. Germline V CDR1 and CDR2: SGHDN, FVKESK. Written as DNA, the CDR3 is TGTGCCAGCAGCGCCATTGGACTAGCGGGTCAAGAGACCCAGTACTTC. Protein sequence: CASSAIGLAGQETQYF. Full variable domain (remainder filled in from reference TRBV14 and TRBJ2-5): EAGVTQFPSHSVIEKGQTVTLRCDPISGHDNLYWYRRVMGKEIKFLLHFVKESKQDESGMPNNRFLAERTGGTYSTLKVQPAELEDSGVYFCASSAIGLAGQETQYFGPGTRLLVL.

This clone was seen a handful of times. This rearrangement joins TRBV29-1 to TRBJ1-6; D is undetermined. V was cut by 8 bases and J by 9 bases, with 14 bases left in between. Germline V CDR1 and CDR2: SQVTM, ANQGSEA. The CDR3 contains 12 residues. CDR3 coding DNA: TGCAGCTACGGGGATCCTGGTTCACCCCTCCACTTT. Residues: CSYGDPGSPLHF.

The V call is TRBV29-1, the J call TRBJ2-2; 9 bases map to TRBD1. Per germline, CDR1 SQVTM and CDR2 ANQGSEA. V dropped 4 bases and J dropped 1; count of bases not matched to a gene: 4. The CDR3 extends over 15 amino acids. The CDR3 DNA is TGCAGCGTTGGGGGACAGGGATTGAACACCGGGGAGCTGTTTTTT. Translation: CSVGGQGLNTGELFF.

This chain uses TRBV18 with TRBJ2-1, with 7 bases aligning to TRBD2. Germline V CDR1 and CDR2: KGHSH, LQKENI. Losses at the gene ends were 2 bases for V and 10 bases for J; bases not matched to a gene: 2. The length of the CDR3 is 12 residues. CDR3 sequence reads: CASSPKRDEQFF. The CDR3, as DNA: TGTGCCAGCTCACCAAAGCGGGACGAGCAGTTCTTC. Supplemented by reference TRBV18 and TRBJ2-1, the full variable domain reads NAGVMQNPRHLVRRRGQEARLRCSPMKGHSHVYWYRQLPEEGLKFMVYLQKENIIDESGMPKERFSAEFPKEGPSILRIQQVVRGDSAAYFCASSPKRDEQFFGPGTRLTVL.

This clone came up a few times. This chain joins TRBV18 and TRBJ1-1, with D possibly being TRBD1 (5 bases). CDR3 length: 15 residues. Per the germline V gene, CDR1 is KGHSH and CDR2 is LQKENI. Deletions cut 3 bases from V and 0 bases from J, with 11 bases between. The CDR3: CASSPPGTLNTEAFF. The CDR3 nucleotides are TGTGCCAGCTCACCCCCTGGGACTCTGAACACTGAAGCTTTCTTT.

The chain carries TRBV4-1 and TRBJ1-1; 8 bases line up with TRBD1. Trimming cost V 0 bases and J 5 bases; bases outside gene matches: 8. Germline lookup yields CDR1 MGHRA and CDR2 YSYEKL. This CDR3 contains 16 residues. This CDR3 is CASSQEGRGLGTEAFF. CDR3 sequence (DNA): TGCGCCAGCAGCCAAGAGGGCAGGGGGCTGGGGACTGAAGCTTTCTTT.

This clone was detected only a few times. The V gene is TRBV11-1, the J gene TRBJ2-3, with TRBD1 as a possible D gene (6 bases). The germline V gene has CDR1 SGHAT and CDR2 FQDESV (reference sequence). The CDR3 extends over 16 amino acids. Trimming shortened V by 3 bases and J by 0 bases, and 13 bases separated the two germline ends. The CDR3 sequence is CASSLRQAGSTDTQYF. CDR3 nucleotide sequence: TGTGCCAGCAGCTTGAGACAGGCGGGTAGCACAGATACGCAGTATTTT. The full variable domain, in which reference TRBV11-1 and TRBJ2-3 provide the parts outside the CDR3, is EAEVAQSPRYKITEKSQAVAFWCDPISGHATLYWYRQILGQGPELLVQFQDESVVDDSQLPKDRFSAERLKGVDSTLKIQPAELGDSAMYLCASSLRQAGSTDTQYFGPGTRLTVL.

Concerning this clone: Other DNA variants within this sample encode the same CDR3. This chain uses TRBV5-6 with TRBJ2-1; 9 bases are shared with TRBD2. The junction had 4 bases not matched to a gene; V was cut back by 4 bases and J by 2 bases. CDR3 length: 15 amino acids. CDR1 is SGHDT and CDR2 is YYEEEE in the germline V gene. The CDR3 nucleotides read TGTGCCAGCAGCAGACTAGCGGACACCTACAATGAGCAGTTCTTC. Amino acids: CASSRLADTYNEQFF.

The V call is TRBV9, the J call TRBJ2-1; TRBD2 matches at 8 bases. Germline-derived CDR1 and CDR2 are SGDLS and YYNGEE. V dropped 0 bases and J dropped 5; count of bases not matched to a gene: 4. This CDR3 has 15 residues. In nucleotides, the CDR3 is TGTGCCAGCAGCGTAGGTAGCGGGAATAACAATGAGCAGTTCTTC. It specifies CASSVGSGNNNEQFF.

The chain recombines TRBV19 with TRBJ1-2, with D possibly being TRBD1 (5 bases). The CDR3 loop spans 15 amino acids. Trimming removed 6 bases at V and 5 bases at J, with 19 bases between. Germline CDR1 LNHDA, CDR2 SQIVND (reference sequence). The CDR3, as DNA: TGTGCCAGTAGCCCATCCTCCGACAGTCCTTATGGCTACACCTTC. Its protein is CASSPSSDSPYGYTF.

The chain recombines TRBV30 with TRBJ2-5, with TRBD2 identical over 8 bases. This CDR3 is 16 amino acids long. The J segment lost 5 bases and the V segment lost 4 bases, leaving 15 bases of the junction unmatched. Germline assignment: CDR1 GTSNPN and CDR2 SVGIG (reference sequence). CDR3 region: CAWTTGGRADGETQYF. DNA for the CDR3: TGTGCCTGGACGACGGGGGGGAGGGCCGATGGGGAGACCCAGTACTTC.

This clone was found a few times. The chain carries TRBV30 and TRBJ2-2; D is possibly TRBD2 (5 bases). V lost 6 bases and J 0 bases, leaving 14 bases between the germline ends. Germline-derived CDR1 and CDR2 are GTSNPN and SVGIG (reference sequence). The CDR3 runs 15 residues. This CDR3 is CACRSRRTNTGELFF. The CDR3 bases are TGTGCCTGCCGCTCTCGGAGGACGAACACCGGGGAGCTGTTTTTT.

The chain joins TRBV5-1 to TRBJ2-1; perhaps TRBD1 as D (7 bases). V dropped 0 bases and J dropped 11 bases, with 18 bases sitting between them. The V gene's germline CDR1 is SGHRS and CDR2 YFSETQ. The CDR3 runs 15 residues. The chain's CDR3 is CASSLEGDSAGKQFF. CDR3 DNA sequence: TGCGCCAGCAGCTTGGAAGGGGACAGCGCGGGGAAGCAGTTCTTC.

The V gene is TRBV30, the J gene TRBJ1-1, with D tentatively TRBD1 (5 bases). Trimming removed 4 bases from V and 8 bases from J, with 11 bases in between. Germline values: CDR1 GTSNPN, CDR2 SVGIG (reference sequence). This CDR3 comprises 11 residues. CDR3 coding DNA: TGTGCCTGGAACAGGTTAAGCGAAGCTTTCTTT. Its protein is CAWNRLSEAFF. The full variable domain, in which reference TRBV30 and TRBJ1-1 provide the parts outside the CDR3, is SQTIHQWPATLVQPVGSPLSLECTVEGTSNPNLYWYRQAAGRGLQLLFYSVGIGQISSEVPQNLSASRPQDRQFILSSKKLLLSDSGFYLCAWNRLSEAFFGQGTRLTVV.

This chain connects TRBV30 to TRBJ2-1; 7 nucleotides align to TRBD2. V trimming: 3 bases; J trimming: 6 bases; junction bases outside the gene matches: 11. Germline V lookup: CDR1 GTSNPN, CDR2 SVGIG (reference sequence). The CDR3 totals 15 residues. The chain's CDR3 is CAWSTGLGKRNEQFF. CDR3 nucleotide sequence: TGTGCCTGGAGCACAGGACTAGGAAAGCGCAATGAGCAGTTCTTC.

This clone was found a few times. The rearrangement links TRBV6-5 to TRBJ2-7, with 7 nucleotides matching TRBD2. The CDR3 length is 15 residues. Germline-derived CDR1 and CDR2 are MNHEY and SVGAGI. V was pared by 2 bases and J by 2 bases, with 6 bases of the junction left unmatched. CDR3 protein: CASSYRRGGPYEQYF. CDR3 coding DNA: TGTGCCAGCAGTTACCGGAGGGGAGGGCCCTACGAGCAGTACTTC.

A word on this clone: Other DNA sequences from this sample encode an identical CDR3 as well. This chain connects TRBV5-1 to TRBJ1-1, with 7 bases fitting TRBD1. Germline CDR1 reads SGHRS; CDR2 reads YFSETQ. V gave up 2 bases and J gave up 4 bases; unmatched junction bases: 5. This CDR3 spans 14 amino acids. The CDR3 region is CASSFGTEGTEAFF. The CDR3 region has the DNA TGCGCCAGCAGCTTCGGGACAGAAGGCACTGAAGCTTTCTTT.

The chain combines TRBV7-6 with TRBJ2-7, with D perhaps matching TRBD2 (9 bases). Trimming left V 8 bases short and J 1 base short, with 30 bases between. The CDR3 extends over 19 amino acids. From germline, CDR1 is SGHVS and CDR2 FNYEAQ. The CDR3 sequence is CASAQGGVLTSGRSYEQYF. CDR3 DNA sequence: TGTGCCAGCGCACAGGGGGGGGTTCTGACTAGCGGCCGATCCTACGAGCAGTACTTC.

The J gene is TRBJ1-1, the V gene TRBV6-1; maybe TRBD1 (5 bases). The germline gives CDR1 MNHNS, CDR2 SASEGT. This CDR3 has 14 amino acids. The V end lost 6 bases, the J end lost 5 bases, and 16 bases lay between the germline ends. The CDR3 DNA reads TGTGCCAGCAGGCTAGGGGTTTGGAATACTGAAGCTTTCTTT. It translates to CASRLGVWNTEAFF.

This chain's CDR3 is CASSKEESGELFF. For the CDR3, the DNA is TGTGCCAGCAGTAAGGAGGAAAGCGGGGAGCTGTTTTTT. The rearrangement links TRBV6-4 to TRBJ2-2, with TRBD2 as a possible D gene (5 bases). The V gene lost 5 bases and the J gene lost 7 bases, with 11 bases spanning the gap. This CDR3 is 13 amino acids long. Germline V gives CDR1 MRHNA, CDR2 SNTAGT.

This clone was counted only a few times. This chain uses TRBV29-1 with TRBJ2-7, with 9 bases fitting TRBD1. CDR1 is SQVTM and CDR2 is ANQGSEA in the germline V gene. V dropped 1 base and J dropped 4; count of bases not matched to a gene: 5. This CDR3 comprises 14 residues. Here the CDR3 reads CSVEVGTGQYEQYF. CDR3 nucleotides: TGCAGCGTTGAAGTCGGGACAGGGCAGTACGAGCAGTACTTC.

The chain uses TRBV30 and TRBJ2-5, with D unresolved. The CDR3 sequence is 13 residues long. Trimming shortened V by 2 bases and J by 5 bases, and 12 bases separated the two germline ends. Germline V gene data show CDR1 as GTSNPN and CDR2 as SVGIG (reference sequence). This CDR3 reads CAWSRASRETQYF. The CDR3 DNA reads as TGTGCCTGGAGTAGAGCCTCCAGGGAGACCCAGTACTTC.

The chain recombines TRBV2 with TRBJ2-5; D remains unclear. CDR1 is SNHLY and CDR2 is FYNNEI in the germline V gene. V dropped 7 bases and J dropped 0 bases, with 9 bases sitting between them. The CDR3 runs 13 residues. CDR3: CASNRGDQETQYF. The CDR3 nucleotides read TGTGCCAGCAACCGCGGAGACCAAGAGACCCAGTACTTC.

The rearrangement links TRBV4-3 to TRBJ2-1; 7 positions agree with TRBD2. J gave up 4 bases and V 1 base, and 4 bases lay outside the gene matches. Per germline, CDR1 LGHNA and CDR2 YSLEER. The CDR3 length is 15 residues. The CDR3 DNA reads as TGCGCCAGCAGCCAAGGTAGCGGGCCATACAATGAGCAGTTCTTC. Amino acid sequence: CASSQGSGPYNEQFF.

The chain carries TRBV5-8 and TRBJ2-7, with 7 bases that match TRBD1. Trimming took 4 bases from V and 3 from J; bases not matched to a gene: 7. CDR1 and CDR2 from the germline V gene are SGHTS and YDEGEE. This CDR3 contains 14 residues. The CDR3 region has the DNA TGTGCCAGCAGCACCCGGGACAGTAACTACGAGCAGTACTTC. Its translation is CASSTRDSNYEQYF.

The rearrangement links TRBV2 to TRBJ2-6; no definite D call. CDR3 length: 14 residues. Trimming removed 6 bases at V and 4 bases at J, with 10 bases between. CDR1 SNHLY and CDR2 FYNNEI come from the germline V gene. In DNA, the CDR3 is TGTGCCAGCAGAAGTACAGCCGGGGCCAACGTCCTGACTTTC. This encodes CASRSTAGANVLTF.

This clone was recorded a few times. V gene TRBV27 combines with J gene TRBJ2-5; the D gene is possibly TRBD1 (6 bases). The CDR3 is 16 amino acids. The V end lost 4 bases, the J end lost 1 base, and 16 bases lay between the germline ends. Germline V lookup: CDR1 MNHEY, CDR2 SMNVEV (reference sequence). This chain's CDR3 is CASSWGLGVGQETQYF. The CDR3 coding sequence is TGTGCCAGCAGTTGGGGGCTCGGGGTTGGCCAAGAGACCCAGTACTTC.